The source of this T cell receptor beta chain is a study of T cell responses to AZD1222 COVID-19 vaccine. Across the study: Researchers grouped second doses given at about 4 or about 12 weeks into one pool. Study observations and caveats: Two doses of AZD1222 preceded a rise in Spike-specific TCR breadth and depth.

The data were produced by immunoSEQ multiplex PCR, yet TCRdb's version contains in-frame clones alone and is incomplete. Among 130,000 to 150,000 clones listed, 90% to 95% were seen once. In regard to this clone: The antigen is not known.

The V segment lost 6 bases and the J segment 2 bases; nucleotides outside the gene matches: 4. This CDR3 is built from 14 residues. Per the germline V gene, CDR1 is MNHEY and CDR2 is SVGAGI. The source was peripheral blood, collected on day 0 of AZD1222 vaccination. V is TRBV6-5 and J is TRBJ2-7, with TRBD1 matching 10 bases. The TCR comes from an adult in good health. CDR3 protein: CASRDRGLAYEQYF. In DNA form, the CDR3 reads TGTGCCAGCAGGGACAGGGGGTTAGCCTACGAGCAGTACTTC.